This TCR beta chain originates from a study of blood T cell repertoires in COVID-19. V was cut by 5 bases and J by 14 bases, with 16 bases left in between. Germline V CDR1 and CDR2: MNHEY, SMNVEV (reference sequence). The CDR3 totals 13 residues. This table comes from immunoSEQ multiplex PCR, and its TCRdb copy is limited to in-frame clones, with some not included. Among about 130,000 clones listed, more than 60% were seen once. Material for sequencing was peripheral blood. This chain uses TRBV27 with TRBJ1-6, with D possibly being TRBD1 (5 bases). The TCR originated in a woman in her 70s with acute or convalescent COVID-19. The CDR3 region is CASSPWQGGALHF. DNA of the CDR3: TGTGCCAGCAGTCCCTGGCAGGGAGGGGCCCTCCACTTT.